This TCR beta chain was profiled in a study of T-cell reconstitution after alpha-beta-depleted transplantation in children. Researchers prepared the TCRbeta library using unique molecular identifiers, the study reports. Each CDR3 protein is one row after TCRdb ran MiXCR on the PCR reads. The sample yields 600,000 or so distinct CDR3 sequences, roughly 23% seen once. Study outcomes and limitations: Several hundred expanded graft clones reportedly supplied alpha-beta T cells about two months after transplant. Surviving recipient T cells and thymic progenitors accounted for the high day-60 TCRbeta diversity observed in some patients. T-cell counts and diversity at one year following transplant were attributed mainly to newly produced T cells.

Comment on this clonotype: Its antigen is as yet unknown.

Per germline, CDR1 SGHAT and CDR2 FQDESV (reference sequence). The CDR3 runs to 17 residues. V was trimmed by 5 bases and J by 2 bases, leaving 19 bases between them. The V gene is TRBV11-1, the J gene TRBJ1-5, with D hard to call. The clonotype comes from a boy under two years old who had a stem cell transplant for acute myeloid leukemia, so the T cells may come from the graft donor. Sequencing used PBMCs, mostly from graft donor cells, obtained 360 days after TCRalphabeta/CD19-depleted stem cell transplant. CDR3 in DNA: TGTGCCAGCAGCCGAGGCCTCGGGGAGTTGGGCAATCAGCCCCAGCATTTT. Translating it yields CASSRGLGELGNQPQHF.